The source of this TCR beta chain is a study of T cell repertoires in cytomegalovirus infection. TCRdb independently ran MiXCR on the reads; one entry per CDR3 protein. Of some 700,000 distinct CDR3 sequences in the sample, roughly 33% were seen once. The CDR3 runs to 13 residues. Trimming stripped 3 bases from V and 4 bases from J, with 9 bases between. Germline CDR1 is DFQATT and CDR2 is SNEGSKA (reference sequence). Details on this clonotype: Its target is not known.

The sequence came from a human donor in good health (CMV status not recorded). Some clones in this sample may be carry-over from other donors' samples. Source: cultured PBMCs, taken from culture after CMV antigen stimulation. The chain is built from TRBV20-1 and TRBJ2-2; no clear D. CDR3 nucleotide sequence: TGCAGTGCTAGTATGCCGGCCACCGGGGAGCTGTTTTTT. Residues: CSASMPATGELFF.